The source of this T cell receptor beta chain is a study of sequential checkpoint blockade in melanoma. Background on the study: Patients were randomized 1:1 to nivolumab-then-ipilimumab or ipilimumab-then-nivolumab first-line. Maintenance nivolumab came after either treatment sequence.

Indicated treatment: randomized to nivolumab then ipilimumab (arm A) or the reverse (arm B). TCRdb keeps only in-frame clones here, not all; method: immunoSEQ multiplex PCR. This sample has tens of thousands of clones, with more than 70% found just once. Only one count was recorded for this clone. This CDR3 spans 17 amino acids. The germline V gene encodes CDR1 PRHDT and CDR2 FYEKMQ (reference sequence). The V gene lost 5 bases and the J gene lost 1 base, with 20 bases spanning the gap. The chain couples TRBV13 to TRBJ1-2, with D uncertain. The source was CD8+ T cells sorted from blood (inferred from file names), collected from a patient given nivolumab and ipilimumab in sequence. The receptor was derived from a human donor with melanoma. The CDR3 region has the DNA TGTGCCAGCAGCGAAGTCGGAGGGATGGTGTTTAACTATGGCTACACCTTC. Amino acids: CASSEVGGMVFNYGYTF.